This TCR beta chain was captured in a study of blood T cells in healthy people across ages. Study-level points and caveats: In older individuals, TCR beta diversity per million T cells was lower, falling roughly linearly with age. Lack of knowledge of donor CMV status possibly confounded expanded clonotype changes.

The table lists this clonotype with a few counts. The antigen remains unidentified. A J-beta primer mix and a sample-barcoded 5' primer were used in a second PCR of about 7 to 12 cycles. TCRdb used MiXCR to reprocess the 5' RACE reads, holding one entry per CDR3 protein. This table holds 760,000 or so distinct CDR3 sequences, approximately 25% found once. Healthy Caucasians from Russia aged about 6 to 95 served as donors. These data were likewise used in another study, on T cells of mothers and their children. That work states: In this cohort, donors were three healthy Caucasian mothers plus their six children.

Sequenced input: blood. The clonotype was recovered from a boy between 10 and 17 years old in good health.

CDR3 region: CASVKSPVSHYQETQYF. In nucleotides, the CDR3 is TGTGCCAGCGTTAAGTCCCCGGTTTCACATTACCAAGAGACCCAGTACTTC. The chain joins TRBV28 to TRBJ2-5; D call uncertain. Looked up from germline, CDR1 is MDHEN and CDR2 is SYDVKM. The CDR3 runs 17 residues. Trimming removed 8 bases at V and 0 bases at J, with 22 bases between.